This paragraph covers one T cell receptor beta chain sequence. The data originate from a study of shared T cell receptors in the human thymus. Sequencing used immunoSEQ multiplex PCR; TCRdb keeps in-frame clones, though not all of them. The sample has about 660,000 clones, approximately 89% seen once. The CDR3 has 20 amino acids. Germline CDR1 and CDR2: LNHNV and YYDKDF (reference sequence). The V and J ends lost 5 bases and 0 bases, in that order; junction bases with no gene match: 17. A further study also used this sample, focusing on human thymus T cells. That source notes: Samples came from healthy Finnish infants during open corrective cardiac surgery. Thymic resections from corrective heart surgery supplied the tissue. An apparent bias in V and J gene usage was seen in thymic and blood repertoires. Related work showed strongly overlapping thymic repertoires across unrelated individuals.

The TCR originated in a boy under three years old with a congenital heart defect. V and J are TRBV15 and TRBJ2-1; 9 bases fit TRBD1. The sequencing sample was made of thymocytes. CDR3 region: CATSAIPGQGYRGSYNEQFF. As DNA, the CDR3 is TGTGCCACCAGCGCCATTCCGGGACAGGGTTATCGGGGCTCCTACAATGAGCAGTTCTTC.